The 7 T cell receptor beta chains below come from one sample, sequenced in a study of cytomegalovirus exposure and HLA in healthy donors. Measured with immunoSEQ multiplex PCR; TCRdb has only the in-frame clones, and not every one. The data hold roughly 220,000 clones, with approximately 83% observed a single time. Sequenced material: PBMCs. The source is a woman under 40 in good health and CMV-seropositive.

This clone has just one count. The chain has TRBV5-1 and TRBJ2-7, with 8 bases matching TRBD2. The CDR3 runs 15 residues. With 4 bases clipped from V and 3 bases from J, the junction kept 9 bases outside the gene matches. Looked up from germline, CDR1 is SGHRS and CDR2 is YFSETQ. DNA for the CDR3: TGCGCCAGCAGCCATTCGGCGGGAGGAGGCTACGAGCAGTACTTC. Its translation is CASSHSAGGGYEQYF.

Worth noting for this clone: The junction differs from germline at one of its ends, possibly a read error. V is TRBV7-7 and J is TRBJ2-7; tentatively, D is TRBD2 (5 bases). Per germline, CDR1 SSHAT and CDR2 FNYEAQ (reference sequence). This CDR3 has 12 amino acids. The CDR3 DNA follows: TGTGCTAGCAGCCATAGCGACTACGAGCAGTACTTC. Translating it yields CASSHSDYEQYF.

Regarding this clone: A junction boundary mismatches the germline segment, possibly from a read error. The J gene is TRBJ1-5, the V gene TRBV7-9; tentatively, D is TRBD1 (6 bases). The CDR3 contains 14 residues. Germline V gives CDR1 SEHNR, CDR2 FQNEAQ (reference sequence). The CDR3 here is CASSLDRPHQPQHF. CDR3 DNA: TGTGCCAGCAGTTTAGACAGGCCTCATCAGCCCCAGCATTTT.

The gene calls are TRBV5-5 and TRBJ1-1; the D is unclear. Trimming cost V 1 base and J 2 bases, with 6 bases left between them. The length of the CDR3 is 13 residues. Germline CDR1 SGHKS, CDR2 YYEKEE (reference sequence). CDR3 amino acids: CASSLSANTEAFF. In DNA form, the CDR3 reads TGTGCCAGCAGCTTGTCAGCTAACACTGAAGCTTTCTTT.

The CDR3 DNA reads TGTGCCAGCAGTTTGGACAGGGGAAACGAGCAGTACTTC. The encoded protein is CASSLDRGNEQYF. This chain uses TRBV27 with TRBJ2-7; 9 nucleotides agree with TRBD1. This CDR3 is built from 13 residues. V shed 3 bases, J shed 5 bases, and the junction held 2 bases outside the gene matches. Germline lookup yields CDR1 MNHEY and CDR2 SMNVEV (reference sequence).

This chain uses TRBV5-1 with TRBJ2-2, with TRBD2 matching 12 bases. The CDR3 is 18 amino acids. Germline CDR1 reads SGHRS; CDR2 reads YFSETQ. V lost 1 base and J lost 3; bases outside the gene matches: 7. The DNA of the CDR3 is TGCGCCAGCAGCTTGAGGGCTAGCGGGAGGGATGACACCGGGGAGCTGTTTTTT. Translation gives CASSLRASGRDDTGELFF.

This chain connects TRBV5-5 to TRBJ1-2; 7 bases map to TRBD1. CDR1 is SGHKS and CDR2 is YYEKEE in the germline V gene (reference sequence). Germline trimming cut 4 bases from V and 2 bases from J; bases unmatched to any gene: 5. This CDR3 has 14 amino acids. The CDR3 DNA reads TGTGCCAGCAGCGACAGGGTTTTGAACTATGGCTACACCTTC. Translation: CASSDRVLNYGYTF.